The rows below give T cell receptor beta chains drawn from one sample of a study of cytomegalovirus exposure and HLA in healthy donors. Generated by immunoSEQ multiplex PCR, the TCRdb table keeps only in-frame clones and is missing some. Altogether around 77,000 clones are present, approximately 80% being singletons, with the ten largest covering about 3.5%. What was sequenced was PBMCs. The receptors originated from a man aged 35 to 55 in good health and CMV-seronegative. The CDR3 runs from the conserved cysteine through the conserved F or W. The D gene is left open where the match is weak. Not all rows give a size; the values are once, few, many and, for expanded clones, a class.

v_call	clone_size	d_call	j_call	cdr3_nt	cdr3_aa
TRBV9	-	-	TRBJ1-6	TGTGCCAGCAGCGCCATTGTTAGTTCACCCCTCCACTTT	CASSAIVSSPLHF
TRBV6-6	-	-	TRBJ2-7	TGTGCCAGCAGTTACGGCGGGCCGGGCGAGCAGTACTTC	CASSYGGPGEQYF
TRBV5-1	-	TRBD1	TRBJ1-2	TGCGCCAGCAGCGGGGGAGGGACAGGGAAGCTTGGCTACACCTTC	CASSGGGTGKLGYTF
TRBV7-2	-	-	TRBJ2-2	TGTGCCAGCAGCTTAGGGGACTCCTACCGGGAGCTGTTTTTT	CASSLGDSYRELFF
TRBV6-5	-	-	TRBJ1-5	TGTGCCAGCAACCAGGGACACAATCAGCCCCAGCATTTT	CASNQGHNQPQHF
TRBV7-8	-	TRBD1	TRBJ1-4	TGTGCCAGCAGCTCGGACAGGCCCCTAACTAATGAAAAACTGTTTTTT	CASSSDRPLTNEKLFF
TRBV6-5	-	-	TRBJ1-3	TGTGCCAGCACCTCCTCCGGGGGTTTTGGAAACACCATATATTTT	CASTSSGGFGNTIYF
TRBV18	-	-	TRBJ1-5	TGTGCCAGCTCACCACCCAGTCAGCCCCAGCATTTT	CASSPPSQPQHF
TRBV6-1	-	-	TRBJ1-5	TGTGCCAGCAGTATTGACTGGGGGGGCAATCAGCCCCAGCATTTT	CASSIDWGGNQPQHF
TRBV2	-	TRBD1	TRBJ1-6	TGTGCCAGCGAGAAACAACAGGGGCCCTATAATTCACCCCTCCACTTT	CASEKQQGPYNSPLHF
TRBV5-1	-	TRBD1	TRBJ2-3	TGCGCCAGCAGCACTGGGACAGGGTCAGATACGCAGTATTTT	CASSTGTGSDTQYF
TRBV6-1	-	TRBD1	TRBJ2-4	TGTGCCAGCAGGGGACAGGGTCTGAAAAACATTCAGTACTTC	CASRGQGLKNIQYF
TRBV4-3	-	-	TRBJ1-3	TGCGCCAGCAGCCTCGGGACTATAGGTGGAAACACCATATATTTT	CASSLGTIGGNTIYF
TRBV30	-	-	TRBJ2-2	TGTGCCTGTCGGGTGGCAGCGATGAACACCGGGGAGCTGTTTTTT	CACRVAAMNTGELFF
TRBV14	-	-	TRBJ2-7	TGTGCCAGCAGCCAAGGTTGGGGGCTTTCATACGAGCAGTACTTC	CASSQGWGLSYEQYF
TRBV15	-	TRBD1	TRBJ1-1	TGTGCCACCAGCAGAGGGACAGGGTCTGCGTTTGAGGCTTTCTTT	CATSRGTGSAFEAFF
TRBV9	-	TRBD2	TRBJ2-2	TGTGCCAGCAGCGCCCCGGGACTAGCGGGGACGAACACCGGGGAGCTGTTTTTT	CASSAPGLAGTNTGELFF
TRBV4-2	-	-	TRBJ1-2	TGTGCCAGCAGCCAAGATTCGACGTCGGGTGGCTACACCTTC	CASSQDSTSGGYTF
TRBV29-1	-	TRBD2	TRBJ2-7	TGCAGCGTTCTGGCCTTGGGGAGAGCGGGGGGGACCTACGAGCAGTACTTC	CSVLALGRAGGTYEQYF
TRBV28	-	TRBD2	TRBJ2-7	TGTGCCACCGGACTAGCGGCCTCCTACGAGCAGTACTTC	CATGLAASYEQYF
TRBV7-2	-	TRBD1	TRBJ1-4	TGTGCCAGCAGCCGGAGACGGACAGGGAGAACTAATGAAAAACTGTTTTTT	CASSRRRTGRTNEKLFF
TRBV18	-	-	TRBJ2-1	TGTGCCAGCTCACCACCTCCAGAGGGTAGGAATGAGCAGTTCTTC	CASSPPPEGRNEQFF
TRBV9	-	-	TRBJ1-2	TGTGCCAGCAGCGTAGACCCAGAGGGCTATGGCTACACCTTC	CASSVDPEGYGYTF
TRBV7-8	-	-	TRBJ1-5	TGTGCCAGCAGCTTATTTAAGGGGTCAGCCCTTAATCAGCCCCAGCATTTT	CASSLFKGSALNQPQHF
TRBV6-1	-	-	TRBJ2-7	TGTGCCAGCACCCCGTCGGACTTCTACGAGCAGTACTTC	CASTPSDFYEQYF
TRBV9	-	TRBD2	TRBJ2-3	TGTGCCAGCAGCGTAAGCGGGGTGACAGATACGCAGTATTTT	CASSVSGVTDTQYF
TRBV6-5	few	-	TRBJ1-1	TGTGCCAGCAGTTACGAAAGGAGAACTGAAGCTTTCTTT	CASSYERRTEAFF
TRBV6-5	-	-	TRBJ2-2	TGTGCCAGCAGTGAGATGCAGGGCACCGGGGAGCTGTTTTTT	CASSEMQGTGELFF
TRBV6-6	-	-	TRBJ1-2	TGTGCCAGCAGTTACTCCGGGGATGGGTACACCTTC	CASSYSGDGYTF
TRBV11-2	-	-	TRBJ2-7	TGTGCCAGCAGCTTAGACTCGAGCTCCTACGAGCAGTACTTC	CASSLDSSSYEQYF
TRBV7-9	once	TRBD1	TRBJ1-2	TGTGCCAGCAGCGAAAACAGGGGAATTAGCGGTGGCTACACCTTC	CASSENRGISGGYTF
TRBV6-1	-	TRBD1	TRBJ2-3	TGTGCCAGCAGTGTTGGGACAGACACAGATACGCAGTATTTT	CASSVGTDTDTQYF
TRBV7-8	-	TRBD1	TRBJ2-7	TGTGCCAGCAGCTTCGGGACAGGCCTCTCCTACGAGCAGTACTTC	CASSFGTGLSYEQYF
TRBV7-2	-	-	TRBJ1-2	TGTGCCAGCAGCCTTATACAGAGGACACGAATAGCTAACTATGGCTACACCTTC	CASSLIQRTRIANYGYTF
TRBV6-5	-	-	TRBJ1-5	TGTGCCAGCAGTTACTCGAATCCAGTGGCTCAGCCCCAGCATTTT	CASSYSNPVAQPQHF
TRBV7-9	-	TRBD1	TRBJ1-4	TGTGCCAGCAGCGACCGGGACAGGGGAATTTGGGAACTGTTTTTT	CASSDRDRGIWELFF
TRBV6-5	-	-	TRBJ1-1	TGTGCCAGCAGCGCCGGGAGCATGAACACTGAAGCTTTCTTT	CASSAGSMNTEAFF
TRBV30	-	-	TRBJ2-2	TGTGCCTGGAGTGTACTGGCTGGGGGCATCGGGGAGCTGTTTTTT	CAWSVLAGGIGELFF
TRBV5-6	-	TRBD1	TRBJ1-4	TGTGCCAGCAGCCCGGGACAGGATAATGAAAAACTGTTTTTT	CASSPGQDNEKLFF